The rows below give T cell receptor beta chains drawn from one sample of a study of blood T cell repertoires in COVID-19. Produced via immunoSEQ multiplex PCR; TCRdb's table is partial and in-frame only. In the table there are about 54,000 clones, about nine tenths of which are singletons. Sequencing input: peripheral blood. The receptors were gathered from a middle-aged woman with active COVID-19. CDR3s include the opening cysteine and the closing phenylalanine or tryptophan. The D gene is left open where the match is weak. A clone size is listed for some rows: how often the clone was seen (once, few, many), or a class if it is expanded.

TRBV7-2	TRBD2	TRBJ2-5	-	CASSSGTIRSGQETQYF	TGTGCCAGCAGCTCAGGGACTATCAGGAGCGGACAAGAGACCCAGTACTTC
TRBV7-2	-	TRBJ1-1	few	CASSAGDTAFTHTEAFF	TGTGCCAGCAGCGCGGGGGACACCGCATTTACTCACACTGAAGCTTTCTTT
TRBV3-1/TRBV3-2	TRBD1	TRBJ2-5	-	CASSQVGDSQETQYF	TGTGCCAGCAGCCAAGTGGGGGACAGCCAAGAGACCCAGTACTTC
TRBV18	-	TRBJ1-5	-	CASSPGGINQPQHF	TGTGCCAGCTCACCGGGAGGGATCAATCAGCCCCAGCATTTT
TRBV4-2	-	TRBJ1-5	-	CASSRDPQGANQPQHF	TGTGCCAGCAGCCGAGACCCACAGGGAGCGAATCAGCCCCAGCATTTT
TRBV11-3	-	TRBJ2-3	-	CASSLEGTRTDTQYF	TGTGCCAGCAGCTTAGAGGGGACTCGAACAGATACGCAGTATTTT
TRBV9	-	TRBJ2-7	once	CASSVGGGPFGLSYEQYF	TGTGCCAGCAGCGTAGGAGGAGGTCCTTTTGGGTTATCCTACGAGCAGTACTTC
TRBV30	TRBD1	TRBJ1-1	-	CAWDRDSNTEAFF	TGTGCCTGGGACCGGGACAGTAACACTGAAGCTTTCTTT
TRBV2	TRBD1	TRBJ2-3	-	CASSDVDRVTDTQYF	TGTGCCAGCAGTGATGTTGACAGGGTAACAGATACGCAGTATTTT
TRBV11-2	-	TRBJ2-7	-	CASTRGGGRGEQYF	TGTGCCAGCACCAGGGGTGGCGGGCGTGGAGAGCAGTACTTC
TRBV5-1	-	TRBJ1-4	-	CASSSNPISGAGNEKLFF	TGCGCCAGCAGCTCTAATCCCATTTCGGGAGCGGGTAATGAAAAACTGTTTTTT
TRBV6-6	TRBD2	TRBJ2-7	-	CASSRRTSGGVAYEQYF	TGTGCCAGCAGTCGCAGGACTAGCGGGGGGGTAGCCTACGAGCAGTACTTC